This entry describes one T cell receptor beta chain. This receptor's antigen is unknown. No much larger clone exists at a distance of one base, and base qualities are not known. These data originate in a study of cytomegalovirus exposure and HLA in healthy donors (dated by TCRdb to about 2017). Background on the whole study: An earlier analysis of 587 of the donors reported approximately 280 Gb of sequence data and around 110 million unique TCR beta sequences obtained from about 179 million T cells. Approximately 330 gigabases of sequencing data and around 80 million unique TCR sequences made up an early release that covered roughly 670 HLA-typed donors. Of the roughly 430 genotyped donors, around 81% fell in the genetic ancestry cluster associated with self-reported Caucasian donors. The study aimed to test whether signatures of past pathogen exposure could be identified by cataloging public T cell receptors. The study profiled the T cell repertoires of 550 to 700 subjects by immunosequencing and related them to cytomegalovirus serostatus. Besides the first cohort of hundreds of subjects, a separate validation cohort made up of over a hundred different subjects was used. High-throughput TCR immunosequencing, statistical association of individual TCRs with disease status, and machine learning were combined to predict cytomegalovirus infection status. In a later analysis, previously published TCR beta repertoires from 666 donors were re-analyzed and high-resolution HLA genotyping was added so that TCR occurrence patterns could be studied. In the later analysis, no new phenotypic data were used to find candidate immune exposures; instead, reliance was placed on TCR beta sequences and their occurrence across donors. In an earlier analysis of about 590 of the donors, high-throughput TCR beta sequencing was used to judge whether each TCR beta V gene segment behaved as functional or pseudogenic. Alongside the repertoire data, information on donor age, sex, ethnicity and CMV serostatus was compiled. Genome-wide SNP genotypes for about 60% of the roughly 670 donors were used in a later genetic analysis, which treated that subset as a discovery cohort. Every discovery cohort repertoire had been produced on one sequencing platform. Class I and class II HLA loci were covered by the typing at four-digit resolution. The number of donors typed differed by locus, with roughly 629-640 for A, B, C, DRB1 and DQB1, roughly 520 for DQA1, about 610 for DPA1, and around 430 for DPB1. Roughly 5 DR-DQ haplotypes were handled as single units for association and clustering, since linkage in the cohort was strong. Among 300 to 450 genotyped donors of the cohort, an average of around 240,000 unique TCR beta nucleotide sequences were sequenced per donor, roughly 18% of them non-productive.

Receptors were amplified or captured by the immunoSEQ multiplex PCR assay. A mixture of 60 forward primers for TCR Vbeta segments and 13 reverse primers for TCR Jbeta segments was used in the multiplex PCR. The CDR3 region of rearranged TCR beta genes was amplified from genomic DNA by a multiplex PCR assay. Amplified TCR beta libraries were sequenced as 87-base-pair reads on the Illumina HiSeq System. The authors' pipeline ran thus. A later analysis tallied roughly 76 million unique TCR beta chains across the 666 repertoires, and 10 million to 11 million of those chains were shared by two or more donors. Raw reads were error-corrected and collapsed into unique sequences with a nearest-neighbor algorithm that merged closely related sequences to remove PCR and sequencing errors. CDR3 sequences were aligned to IMGT reference sequences to assign V, D and J gene segments. For a sequence to be retained, a match of at least six nucleotides to both a V gene segment and a J gene segment was required. A rearrangement was called productive if the CDR3 had no stop codons and remained in frame with V and J, and every other rearrangement was called non-productive. CDR3 was defined by IMGT convention, running from the second conserved V-encoded cysteine to the conserved J-encoded phenylalanine. In an earlier analysis of around 600 of the donors, sequences lacking an unambiguous match to a single V gene segment were excluded. An earlier analysis of 450 to 650 of the donors called V segments functional above 56.7% productive rearrangements and segregating when the between-donor standard deviation exceeded 5%. A statistical classification framework was built to diagnose cytomegalovirus status from the catalog of TCR beta chain sequences. A later analysis assigned V and J genes by comparing TCR nucleotide sequences with IMGT/GENE-DB human TR gene sequences. In a later analysis, CDR3 sequences and most-parsimonious VDJ recombination scenarios were assigned using the TCRdist pipeline. In a later analysis, every TCR beta chain was defined by the combination of its CDR3 amino acid sequence and its V-gene family, and reads without a unique V-gene family were dropped. A later analysis removed 500 to 600 highly shared, low-generation-probability nucleotide sequences to deal with suspected cross-contamination and a sequencing artifact. For each public chain, a later analysis derived a clonal expansion index from normalized ranks of inferred template counts within each repertoire. In a later analysis, generation probabilities were computed using a VDJ recombination model fitted to out-of-frame rearrangements, and the results were checked against IGoR. In a later analysis, hypergeometric tests were used to score TCR-TCR, TCR-HLA and TCR-CMV co-occurrence, with a repertoire-size bias correction applied to TCR pairs. A later analysis estimated false discovery rates by permuting HLA or CMV assignments 20 times. A later analysis grouped co-occurring TCRs with DBSCAN, adding TCRdist sequence similarity when clustering within HLA-allele-positive subsets. For co-occurrence clustering, repertoires with fewer than 30,000 or more than 120,000 public chains were excluded, along with a handful of repertoires with anomalous nucleotide sharing. TCRdb's version of the immuneACCESS table is confined to in-frame rearrangements and falls short of the full clone set. An unresolved V gene accounts for under half of the shortfall where checked; the remainder is of unknown origin. V, J and clone size derive from that table, while D and trimming were established from the DNA sequence. The sample includes about 150,000 clones, with 70% to 90% observed a single time. The ten largest clones take up 4.5% to 5.5% of the sample.

The study at large found these results: A further reported finding was that TCR beta sequences accurately predicted the HLA-A and HLA-B alleles for most subjects in the first cohort. According to a later genetic analysis, donors in an Asian-associated ancestry cluster had fewer N-insertions in productive TCRs than the roughly 700-donor mean. A few of the identified cytomegalovirus-associated TCR beta chains were confirmed in vitro to be specific for cytomegalovirus antigens. A later analysis found that TCR association rates varied across HLA loci, with DRB1 alleles showing the most associated TCRs and HLA-C alleles the fewest. When HLA alleles, especially DR and DQ, strongly co-occurred, TCR associations were difficult to assign to individual alleles. Correlated functional status among segregating V segments might reflect linkage disequilibrium, but an unknown experimental factor could not be ruled out. This cohort had only TCR beta chains sequenced, and the lack of alpha or paired-chain data limited which features could be detected. An earlier analysis of around 600 of the donors showed that most TCR beta V segments appeared in productive rearrangements either about 87% or about 30% of the time, which broadly matched IMGT annotations. The authors suggested that the approach could potentially be extended to other disease states and immunological phenotypes. Compared with equally common non-associated chains, HLA-associated TCR beta chains in a later analysis were more clonally expanded and had lower generation probabilities. According to a later analysis, parvovirus B19, influenza, CMV and Epstein-Barr virus appeared linked to several top co-occurrence clusters. The 87-base-pair reads could not distinguish some IMGT-functional V segments, including TRBV6-2 and TRBV6-3, so those segments were excluded. In the study, some 160 TCR beta chains were listed as associated with cytomegalovirus. Because counts were too low, roughly 17 rarely observed V segments, including chromosome 9 orphons, were left out of the earlier analysis of some 640 of the donors. A group of highly shared sequence variants was considered likely to be a technical artifact of the sequencing pipeline. Roughly uniform sequencing depth across donors was assumed in presence/absence analyses, although this assumption may not hold. CMV serostatus was the only immune exposure information available for the cohort. Across donors, most TCR sequences were observed very rarely, whereas some public TCRs were present in many individuals. In a later analysis, most CMV-associated TCR beta chains were found to appear HLA-restricted, with HLA associations seemingly driven largely by CMV exposure. Because HLA typing was unavailable for some donors at each locus, only the typed subset was used in association tests. An association between a missense DCLRE1C variant and V-gene and J-gene trimming of TCR beta chains was found in a later genetic analysis and replicated in an independent cohort. A later analysis associated about 18,000 TCR beta sequences with specific HLA alleles at a false discovery rate of 0.05. Cytomegalovirus status was reported to be diagnosed by the classifier with high specificity and sensitivity in both the original and validation cohorts.

In total, 630 or so healthy bone marrow donors made up the cohort. At the time of sampling, all cohort members were nominally healthy, though unrecorded immune exposures were likely present. The donor tested CMV seropositive and was one of the 289 seropositive cohort members. Each donor provided a peripheral blood sample, and peripheral blood mononuclear cells were used for TCR beta sequencing. The Qiagen DNeasy Blood Extraction Kit was used to extract genomic DNA from the blood cell samples. CDR1 and CDR2 were assigned from the germline V gene (reference sequence) as LNHDA and SQIVND. V is pruned by 5 bases and J by 2 bases, leaving 5 bases of the junction without a gene match. The CDR3 spans 14 residues, from the cysteine through the phenylalanine. Only the CDR3 portion is preserved as DNA: 42 bases, with reading frame beginning at the first base.

The sequencing sample was made of PBMCs. The receptor comes from a girl between 10 and 17 years old in good health and CMV-seropositive. This receptor chain uses TRBV19 and TRBJ1-2, with 7 junctional bases fitting TRBD1. The CDR3 reads CASSRTGTNYGYTF. The nucleotide sequence is TGTGCCAGTAGTCGGACAGGAACAAACTATGGCTACACCTTC.